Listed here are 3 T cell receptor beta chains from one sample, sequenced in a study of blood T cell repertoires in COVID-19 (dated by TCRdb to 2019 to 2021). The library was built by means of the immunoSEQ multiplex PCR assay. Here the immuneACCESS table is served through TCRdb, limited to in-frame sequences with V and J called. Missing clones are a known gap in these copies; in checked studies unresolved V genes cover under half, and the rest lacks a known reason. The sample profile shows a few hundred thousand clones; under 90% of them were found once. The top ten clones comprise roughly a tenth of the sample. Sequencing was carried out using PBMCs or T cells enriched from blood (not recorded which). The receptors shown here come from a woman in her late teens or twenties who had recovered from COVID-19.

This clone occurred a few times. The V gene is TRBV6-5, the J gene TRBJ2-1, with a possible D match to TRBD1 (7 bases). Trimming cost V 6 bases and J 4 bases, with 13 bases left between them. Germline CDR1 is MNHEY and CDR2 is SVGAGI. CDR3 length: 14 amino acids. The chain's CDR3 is CASSRQGLYNEQFF. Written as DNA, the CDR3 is TGTGCCAGCAGCCGACAGGGACTTTACAATGAGCAGTTCTTC.

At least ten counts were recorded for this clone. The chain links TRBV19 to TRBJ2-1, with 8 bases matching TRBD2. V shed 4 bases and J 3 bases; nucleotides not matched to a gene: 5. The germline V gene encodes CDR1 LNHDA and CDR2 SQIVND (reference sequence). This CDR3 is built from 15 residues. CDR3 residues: CASSNSGKYYNEQFF. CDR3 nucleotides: TGTGCCAGTAGTAATAGCGGGAAGTACTACAATGAGCAGTTCTTC.

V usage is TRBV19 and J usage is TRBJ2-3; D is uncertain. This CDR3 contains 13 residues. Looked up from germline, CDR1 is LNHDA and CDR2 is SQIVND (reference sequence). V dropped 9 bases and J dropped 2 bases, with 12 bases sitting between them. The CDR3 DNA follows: TGTGCCAGCCGCACCCAGGACACAGATACGCAGTATTTT. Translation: CASRTQDTDTQYF.